This T cell receptor (beta chain) was retrieved from a study of metastatic and nonmetastatic thyroid tumors. Points from the study as a whole: Malignant thyroid tumors reportedly exceeded benign nodules significantly in TCR beta diversity, with the difference appearing in blood and tumor.

All patients were untreated before thyroid surgery. Original analysis: The study took CDR3 differences across clinicopathological groups and made a distant-metastasis classifier for papillary thyroid cancer from them. From the PCR reads, TCRdb re-called clones with MiXCR. The V and J calls and clone size are TCRdb's, not the authors'. The data contain some 33,000 clones, less than 14% of them singletons. This clone came up many times. The target antigen is unknown. The same CDR3 also results from other DNA sequences found in this sample. Germline CDR1 is LNHDA and CDR2 is SQIVND (reference sequence). The CDR3 contains 13 residues. The V end lost 4 bases, the J end lost 5 bases, and 11 bases lay between the germline ends.

Sequenced sample: blood. The chain uses TRBV19 and TRBJ1-1, with TRBD1 as a possible D gene (6 bases). The TCR sequence derives from a female donor with papillary thyroid cancer or a benign thyroid nodule (not recorded which). Some clones in this sample may be carry-over from other donors' samples. CDR3 amino acids: CASSTTGRTEAFF. As DNA, the CDR3 is TGTGCCAGTAGTACAACAGGGAGAACTGAAGCTTTCTTT.